Below, one TCR beta chain is given with its context. Antigen specificity is unknown. TCRdb redid the calling of the RT-PCR reads with MiXCR, one entry per CDR3 protein. Of roughly 650,000 distinct CDR3 sequences listed, more than 15% were seen once; the top ten hold about 9.9%. This specimen comes from a study of response to subunit inactivated influenza vaccine. General observations from the study: The authors proposed limited new T cell recruitment per seasonal influenza vaccination.

The sequence came from a man between 45 and 60 years old who received an inactivated influenza vaccine. Sequencing was performed on PBMCs from blood, taken roughly 13 days after vaccination.

The CDR3 is CASSLAGTGMTEAFF. The CDR3 DNA sequence: TGTGCCAGCAGCTTAGCGGGGACAGGGATGACTGAAGCTTTCTTT. V and J are TRBV7-8 and TRBJ1-1; 9 positions match TRBD1. Germline V gene sequence: CDR1 SGHVS, CDR2 FQNEAQ. The CDR3 is 15 residues long. V lost 0 bases, J lost 5 bases, and 4 bases stayed unmatched.